This T cell receptor (beta chain) is from a study of circulating CD8 cells and anti-PD-1 response in melanoma. Study results and limitations: TIGIT repertoires were least diverse, DNEG repertoires most diverse. A small cohort with few responders supplied the baseline and M1 comparisons.

This CDR3 has 15 residues. V lost 5 bases and J lost 2, with 16 bases in between. The QIAseq Immune Repertoire TCR panel built the libraries from roughly 15 ng of total RNA. Each CDR3 protein is one row after TCRdb ran MiXCR on the reads. This sample carries approximately 470 distinct CDR3 sequences, about 10% of them seen once, and the ten largest clones take 35% to 45%. Sorting of live CD3+CD8+TCRalphabeta+ cells by PD-1 and/or TIGIT gave four subsets. This clonotype has only a few counts. What it binds is not known. This material consisted of CD8+ T cells from PBMCs, taken at baseline or after one month of anti-PD-1 therapy (not recorded which). This rearrangement joins TRBV12-3 or TRBV12-4 to TRBJ2-7, with D possibly matching TRBD2 (5 bases). The origin of this receptor is a human donor with melanoma. The CDR3 sequence: CASSLGDPLPYEQYF. The CDR3, as DNA: TGTGCCAGCAGTCTCGGGGATCCCCTCCCCTACGAGCAGTACTTC.